This TCR beta chain comes out of a study of cytotoxic CD8 clonotypes in ibrutinib-treated CLL. Turning to the study itself: The cohort had about 10 relapsed/refractory and around 15 treatment-naive patients, around 18 IGHV unmutated.

Of note for this clone: What it binds is not known.

The CDR3 is 15 amino acids. V dropped 6 bases and J dropped 2 bases, with 17 bases sitting between them. Germline CDR1 MNHGY, CDR2 SVAAGI. General study findings and limits: Sustained-remission patients were sampled at one set of times and progressing patients at different ones. Baseline values of clonality outstripped age-matched healthy donors and followed circulating CD8+ T-cell counts.

The planned depth of sequencing spanned 1 in 200,000 to 1 in 1 million T cells. TCRdb's copy holds only in-frame clones and misses some; the assay was immunoSEQ multiplex PCR. The repertoire includes roughly 70,000 clones, 90% of them detected once, and around 3.3% sits in the top ten. Sequences were derived from PBMCs, sampled after 12 months of ibrutinib treatment. The TCR originated in a human donor with chronic lymphocytic leukemia. This chain links TRBV6-9 with TRBJ2-7; D possibly corresponds to TRBD1 (6 bases). Written as DNA, the CDR3 is TGTGCCAGCAGACCCGGTGGACAGCGAACCTACGAGCAGTACTTC. Translation gives CASRPGGQRTYEQYF.